The text below deals with one T cell receptor (beta chain). Its antigen is not known. A read error may be the cause here, since a much bigger clone is one base away. TCRdb fed the reads into MiXCR, producing one record per CDR3 protein. The sample gives around 740,000 distinct CDR3 sequences, 35% to 40% of which show up once; around 2.6% is in the top ten. The data belong to a study of T cell repertoires in cytomegalovirus infection. Study in general: Public TCR beta signatures provided an indication of both CMV infection and a matching HLA type.

The V segment lost 4 bases and the J segment 4 bases; nucleotides outside the gene matches: 12. Germline V gives CDR1 SGHTA, CDR2 FQGNSA. This CDR3 is 16 amino acids long. General study results and limits: HLA-C-restricted CMV clonotypes gave the most frequent clonotype in two of eight donors.

Input material: PBMCs. This chain uses TRBV7-2 with TRBJ2-7, with 8 bases aligning to TRBD2. This clonotype originated in a human donor in good health (CMV status not recorded). Some clones in this sample may be carry-over from other donors' samples. In DNA, the CDR3 is TGTGCCAGCAGCTCCAACACCACGGGAGGGCAGTACGAGCAGTACTTC. Protein product: CASSSNTTGGQYEQYF.